The rows below give T cell receptor beta chains drawn from one sample of a study of blood T cell repertoires in COVID-19. Libraries were prepared by immunoSEQ multiplex PCR; TCRdb keeps only in-frame clonotypes and omits some of them. This sample has approximately 290,000 clones, with under 90% found just once. The specimen was peripheral blood. Receptors originate from a woman aged 25 to 39 with COVID-19, enrolled during active disease. Both conserved end residues are part of each CDR3. Each record gives: clone size, V gene, J gene, D gene, CDR3 protein, CDR3 DNA. A D gene is named only where the DNA matches it firmly. Where a row states a size, it is once, few, many or the class of an expanded clone; other rows omit it.

>NA|TRBV10-3|TRBJ1-5|NA
CAIRGQEDQPQHF
TGTGCCATCAGGGGGCAGGAAGATCAGCCCCAGCATTTT
>once|TRBV18|TRBJ1-2|NA
CASSPRIGGYGYTF
TGTGCCAGCTCACCTCGGATAGGGGGCTATGGCTACACCTTC
>NA|TRBV5-1|TRBJ1-4|TRBD1
CASSPTGLNEKLFF
TGCGCCAGCAGCCCGACAGGGCTCAATGAAAAACTGTTTTTT
>once|TRBV5-1|TRBJ2-1|TRBD1
CASSLRDSSYNEQFF
TGCGCCAGCAGCCTCCGGGACAGCTCCTACAATGAGCAGTTCTTC
>once|TRBV7-9|TRBJ2-3|NA
CASSSSTSTDTQYF
TGTGCCAGCAGCTCCTCTACTAGCACAGATACGCAGTATTTT
>once|TRBV3-1/TRBV3-2|TRBJ2-3|NA
CASSQRRGDTDTQYF
TGTGCCAGCAGCCAAAGGCGGGGTGACACAGATACGCAGTATTTT
>NA|TRBV5-4|TRBJ2-1|NA
CASSLESPGDVNEQFF
TGTGCCAGCAGCTTAGAATCACCGGGGGACGTCAATGAGCAGTTCTTC
>NA|TRBV6-1|TRBJ1-6|TRBD1
CASSERTGRNSPLHF
TGTGCCAGCAGTGAAAGGACAGGGCGTAATTCACCCCTCCACTTT
>NA|TRBV7-9|TRBJ1-4|TRBD1
CASTLDGTGRLMNEKLFF
TGTGCCAGCACCCTCGACGGGACAGGGCGGTTAATGAATGAAAAACTGTTTTTT
>NA|TRBV19|TRBJ1-1|NA
CASSVNWETTTEAFF
TGTGCCAGTAGTGTGAATTGGGAGACGACCACTGAAGCTTTCTTT
>NA|TRBV19|TRBJ2-2|NA
CASSTGYRELFF
TGTGCCAGTTCCACAGGGTACAGGGAGCTGTTTTTT
>NA|TRBV7-9|TRBJ2-7|NA
CASSSGHRVEQYF
TGTGCCAGCAGCTCCGGTCACAGGGTCGAGCAGTACTTC
>NA|TRBV12-3/TRBV12-4|TRBJ2-7|NA
CASSLRGNYEQYF
TGTGCCAGCAGTTTGCGGGGAAACTACGAGCAGTACTTC
>NA|TRBV28|TRBJ1-5|NA
CASSPTGRGQPQHF
TGTGCCAGCAGTCCGACAGGCCGGGGTCAGCCCCAGCATTTT
>NA|TRBV29-1|TRBJ1-1|NA
CSVVTARTEAFF
TGCAGCGTTGTAACAGCTCGGACTGAAGCTTTCTTT
>NA|TRBV5-1|TRBJ2-7|TRBD1
CASTHRQGGPYEQYF
TGCGCCAGCACTCATCGACAGGGTGGCCCCTACGAGCAGTACTTC
>NA|TRBV9|TRBJ1-6|TRBD1
CASSVERGPNSPLHF
TGTGCCAGCAGCGTAGAGAGGGGGCCGAATTCACCCCTCCACTTT
>NA|TRBV6-5|TRBJ1-1|NA
CASSNLRATEAFF
TGTGCCAGCAGTAACCTCAGGGCGACTGAAGCTTTCTTT
>NA|TRBV19|TRBJ1-5|NA
CASSSGSLGQPQHF
TGTGCCAGTAGTAGCGGGTCCCTGGGGCAGCCCCAGCATTTT
>NA|TRBV19|TRBJ2-3|NA
CASSSRQKDTRTDTQYF
TGTGCCAGTAGTTCACGACAGAAAGATACTCGCACAGATACGCAGTATTTT
>NA|TRBV6-1|TRBJ1-5|TRBD1
CASREGSSTGLSNQPQHF
TGTGCCAGCAGGGAAGGGAGCTCGACAGGGTTGAGCAATCAGCCCCAGCATTTT
>NA|TRBV5-1|TRBJ2-5|NA
CASSLDLRSQETQYF
TGCGCCAGCAGCTTGGATTTGAGAAGTCAAGAGACCCAGTACTTC
>NA|TRBV6-5|TRBJ2-2|NA
CAIARGGRSTGELFF
TGTGCCATTGCAAGGGGGGGCAGGAGCACCGGGGAGCTGTTTTTT
>NA|TRBV30|TRBJ1-5|NA
CALGGGGNQPQHF
TGTGCCCTCGGGGGAGGTGGCAATCAGCCCCAGCATTTT
>NA|TRBV4-2|TRBJ2-5|NA
CASSQVEGQETQYF
TGTGCCAGCAGCCAAGTGGAGGGCCAAGAGACCCAGTACTTC
>NA|TRBV6-5|TRBJ1-2|NA
CATSSGGVGYTF
TGTGCCACCTCTTCTGGCGGGGTTGGCTACACCTTC
>NA|TRBV2|TRBJ2-4|NA
CASTNRENIQYF
TGTGCCAGCACGAACCGGGAAAACATTCAGTACTTC
>NA|TRBV4-1|TRBJ1-5|NA
CASSHEARTGSQPQHF
TGCGCCAGCAGCCACGAAGCCAGAACAGGGAGTCAGCCCCAGCATTTT
>NA|TRBV2|TRBJ2-1|TRBD2
CASTPLAGGYNEQFF
TGTGCCAGCACCCCACTAGCGGGGGGATACAATGAGCAGTTCTTC
>few|TRBV15|TRBJ2-2|TRBD1
CATSRPGQGFFGELFF
TGTGCCACCAGCAGACCGGGACAGGGGTTTTTCGGGGAGCTGTTTTTT
>NA|TRBV27|TRBJ2-7|NA
CASRGPGYEQYF
TGTGCCAGCAGGGGGCCAGGCTACGAGCAGTACTTC
>once|TRBV6-2/TRBV6-3|TRBJ1-2|NA
CASSPTGNSESTYGYTF
TGTGCCAGCAGCCCTACAGGGAATTCCGAATCAACCTATGGCTACACCTTC
>NA|TRBV24-1|TRBJ2-2|NA
CATSDSAGELFF
TGTGCCACCAGTGATTCCGCGGGGGAGCTGTTTTTT
>NA|TRBV7-6|TRBJ2-5|TRBD1
CASSLVGGTGAYQETQYF
TGTGCCAGCAGCTTAGTGGGGGGGACAGGGGCTTACCAAGAGACCCAGTACTTC
>once|TRBV3-1/TRBV3-2|TRBJ2-2|NA
CASSRSTQSTGELFF
TGTGCCAGCAGCCGTTCTACTCAATCCACCGGGGAGCTGTTTTTT
>NA|TRBV9|TRBJ2-1|NA
CASSVALATYNEQFF
TGTGCCAGCAGCGTAGCCCTAGCGACCTACAATGAGCAGTTCTTC
>NA|TRBV28|TRBJ2-5|NA
CASSRPPPRVEWKTQYF
TGTGCCAGCAGTCGTCCTCCCCCGCGGGTGGAGTGGAAGACCCAGTACTTC
>NA|TRBV30|TRBJ2-3|TRBD1
CAWNRGSPDTQYF
TGTGCCTGGAACAGGGGCAGCCCAGATACGCAGTATTTT
>NA|TRBV30|TRBJ1-2|NA
CAWSTGLTNYGYTF
TGTGCCTGGAGTACTGGGCTCACTAACTATGGCTACACCTTC
>once|TRBV11-1|TRBJ2-3|NA
CASSLVGGGPDTQYF
TGTGCCAGCAGCTTAGTTGGGGGGGGGCCAGATACGCAGTATTTT
>NA|TRBV21-1|TRBJ1-3|NA
CASREHRGPSVNTIYF
TGTGCCAGCAGGGAACACAGGGGGCCGTCGGTAAACACCATATATTTT
>once|TRBV11-2|TRBJ2-7|TRBD1
CASSPSLDRLDEQYF
TGTGCCAGCAGCCCTTCTTTGGACAGGCTTGACGAGCAGTACTTC
>NA|TRBV28|TRBJ1-3|NA
CASSFTGNTIYF
TGTGCCAGCAGTTTTACTGGAAACACCATATATTTT